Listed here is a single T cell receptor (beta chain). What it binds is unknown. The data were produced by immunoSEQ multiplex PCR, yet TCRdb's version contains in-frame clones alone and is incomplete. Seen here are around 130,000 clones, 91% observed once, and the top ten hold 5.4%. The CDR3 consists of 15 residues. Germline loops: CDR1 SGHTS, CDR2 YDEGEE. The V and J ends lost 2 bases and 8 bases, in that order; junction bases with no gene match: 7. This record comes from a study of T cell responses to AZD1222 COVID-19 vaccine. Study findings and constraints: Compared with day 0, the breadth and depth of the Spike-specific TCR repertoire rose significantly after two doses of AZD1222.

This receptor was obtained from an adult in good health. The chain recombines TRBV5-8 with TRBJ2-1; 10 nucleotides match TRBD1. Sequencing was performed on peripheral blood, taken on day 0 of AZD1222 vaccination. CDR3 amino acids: CASSLRQGASYEQFF. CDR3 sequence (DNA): TGTGCCAGCAGCTTACGACAGGGGGCCTCGTATGAGCAGTTCTTC.